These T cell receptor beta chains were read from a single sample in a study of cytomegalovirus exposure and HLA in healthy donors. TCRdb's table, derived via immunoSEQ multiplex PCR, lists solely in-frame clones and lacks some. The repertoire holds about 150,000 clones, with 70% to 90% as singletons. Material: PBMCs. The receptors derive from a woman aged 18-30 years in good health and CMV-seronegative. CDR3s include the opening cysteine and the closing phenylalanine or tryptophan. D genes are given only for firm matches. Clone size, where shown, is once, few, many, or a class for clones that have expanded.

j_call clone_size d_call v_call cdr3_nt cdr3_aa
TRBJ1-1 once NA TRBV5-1 TGCGCCAGCAGCTTGTACTTGGTAACTGAAGCTTTCTTT CASSLYLVTEAFF
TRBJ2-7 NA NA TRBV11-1 TGTGCCAGCAGCTTGGAGGGGTCCTCCTACGAGCAGTACTTC CASSLEGSSYEQYF
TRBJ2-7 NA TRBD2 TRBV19 TGTGCCAGTAGTCCCGGGACTAGCGGGAGCGGGGCCCCGAGTGGGGAGCAGTACTTC CASSPGTSGSGAPSGEQYF
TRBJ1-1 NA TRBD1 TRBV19 TGTGCCAGCTGGATGACAGGGGGCACTGAAGCTTTCTTT CASWMTGGTEAFF
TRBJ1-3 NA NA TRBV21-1 TGTGCCAGCAGCAGTACAGTGTGGGAGTCTGGAAACACCATATATTTT CASSSTVWESGNTIYF
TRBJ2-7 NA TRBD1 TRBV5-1 TGCGCCAGCAGCGCGGGGACAGGGCCCTCCGAGCAGTACTTC CASSAGTGPSEQYF
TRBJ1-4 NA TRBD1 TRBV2 TGTGCCAGCAGTCGAAGACAGGGGAGTAATGAAAAACTGTTTTTT CASSRRQGSNEKLFF
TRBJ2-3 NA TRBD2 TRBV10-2 TGCGCCAGCAGTATCGGGGGGGATACGCAGTATTTT CASSIGGDTQYF
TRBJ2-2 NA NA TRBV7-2 TGTGCCAGCAGCTCTAGGACCGGGGAGCTGTTTTTT CASSSRTGELFF
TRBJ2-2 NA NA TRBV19 TGTGCCAGTAGGGTGGCTAGCATCGACACCGGGGAGCTGTTTTTT CASRVASIDTGELFF
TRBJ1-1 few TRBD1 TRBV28 TGTGCCAGCAGCTATGTCCCGGGACAGGGTATGTCTGAAGCTTTCTTT CASSYVPGQGMSEAFF
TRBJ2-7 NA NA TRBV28 TGTGCCAGCAGCCCCGCGGGTGACTCCTACGAGCAGTACTTC CASSPAGDSYEQYF
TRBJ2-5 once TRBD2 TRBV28 TGTGCCAGCAGTTTATCGCTAGCGGGAACTCCCCAAGAGACCCAGTACTTC CASSLSLAGTPQETQYF
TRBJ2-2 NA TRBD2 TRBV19 TGTGCCAGTAGTATAGAGGCTAGCGGGAGGGTAGATACCGGGGAGCTGTTTTTT CASSIEASGRVDTGELFF
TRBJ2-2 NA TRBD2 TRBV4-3 TGCGCCAGCAGCCTAACAAGGAGCGGGAGGTCCGACGGGGAGCTGTTTTTT CASSLTRSGRSDGELFF
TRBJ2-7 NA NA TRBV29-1 TGCAGCGCCACGACTCAGGGTCCCTACGAGCAGTACTTC CSATTQGPYEQYF
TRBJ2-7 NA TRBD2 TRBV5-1 TGCGCCAGCAGCTTGCGGGAGGGCTACGAGCAGTACTTC CASSLREGYEQYF
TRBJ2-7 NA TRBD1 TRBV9 TGTGCCAGCAGCGTAGACGGGACAGGGACTTACGAGCAGTACTTC CASSVDGTGTYEQYF
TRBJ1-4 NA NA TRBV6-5 TGTGCCAGCGGGGGGGCTGCTGCAACTAATGAAAAACTGTTTTTT CASGGAAATNEKLFF
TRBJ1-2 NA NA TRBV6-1 TGTGCCAGCAGTCGACAACCGGTTCAGGGCTACACCTTC CASSRQPVQGYTF
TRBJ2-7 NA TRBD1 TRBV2 TGTGCCATCGGACAGGGCGGGTCCTACGAGCAGTACTTC CAIGQGGSYEQYF
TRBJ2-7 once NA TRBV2 TGTGCCAGCAGCAGGACACCGCTCTACGAGCAGTACTTC CASSRTPLYEQYF
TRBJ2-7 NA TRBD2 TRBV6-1 TGTGCCAGCAATTGGCGGGAGAGAGGTGAGCAGTACTTC CASNWRERGEQYF
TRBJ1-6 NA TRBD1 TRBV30 TGTGCCCTTAAACCGCAACAGGGGAGGAATTCACCCCTCCACTTT CALKPQQGRNSPLHF
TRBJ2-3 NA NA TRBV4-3 TGCGCCAGCAGCCAAGATATCCAGCGGGGCACAGATACGCAGTATTTT CASSQDIQRGTDTQYF
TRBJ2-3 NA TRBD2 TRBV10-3 TGTGCCATCAGTGTAGCGCGGACTAGCGTCACAGATACGCAGTATTTT CAISVARTSVTDTQYF
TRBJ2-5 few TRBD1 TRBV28 TGTGCCAGCAGTCAGGGACAGATCCAAGAGACCCAGTACTTC CASSQGQIQETQYF
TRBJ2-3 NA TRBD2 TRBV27 TGTGCCAGCAGTTTTAGCGGGAGCACAGATACGCAGTATTTT CASSFSGSTDTQYF
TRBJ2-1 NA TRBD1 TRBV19 TGTGCCAGTAGTCCCTGGGACAGATACAATGAGCAGTTCTTC CASSPWDRYNEQFF
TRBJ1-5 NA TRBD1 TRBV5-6 TGTGCCAGCAGCCCAAACCGCGGGGACAGCGCCATTAGCAATCAGCCCCAGCATTTT CASSPNRGDSAISNQPQHF